The clone carrying this T cell receptor beta chain was detected only a few times. The antigen remains undetermined. CDR3 length: 13 residues. V lost 11 bases, J lost 3 bases, and 9 bases stayed unmatched. This sample was taken from a study of post-analysis software for immune sequencing data. Study conclusions and caveats: Four or five TRBV segments, TRBV5-6, TRBV5-1 and TRBV20-1 among them, were found more frequent in patients than controls. The normalized Chao1 diversity of multiple sclerosis patients was significantly lower than that of controls.

cDNA libraries for TCR beta contained unique molecular identifiers. TCRdb ran MiXCR on the PCR reads and lists one entry per CDR3 protein. In the table there are 180,000 or so distinct CDR3 sequences, 29% of which are singletons. What was sequenced was blood. This chain connects TRBV12-3 or TRBV12-4 to TRBJ2-5; 7 bases line up with TRBD1. This receptor was obtained from a girl aged 2-17 years with multiple sclerosis. In DNA form, the CDR3 reads TGTGCCGTACGACAGGGTTACGAAGAGACCCAGTACTTC. Protein product: CAVRQGYEETQYF.